This is a list of T cell receptor beta chains from one sample in a study of blood T cell repertoires in COVID-19. The protocol was immunoSEQ multiplex PCR, while the TCRdb copy is restricted to in-frame clones and leaves out a portion. The repertoire has 180,000 or so clones, 81% of them found once; the top ten carry approximately 9.9%. Sample: peripheral blood. These receptors were obtained from a woman aged 40 to 50 with COVID-19, enrolled during active disease. CDR3s leave out the opening cysteine and the closing phenylalanine or tryptophan. The order of the fields is CDR3 length, V gene, CDR3 protein.

length: 9
V: TRBV28
CDR3: ASSNRGELF

length: 13
V: TRBV18
CDR3: ASSEKNSGANVLT

length: 14
V: TRBV6-2/TRBV6-3
CDR3: ASSPLRLAGGDTQY

length: 14
V: TRBV14
CDR3: ASSRGAGGLTETQY

length: 16
V: TRBV27
CDR3: ASSLSGTGTSIFYEQY

length: 11
V: TRBV9
CDR3: ASSPIAAQELF

length: 14
V: TRBV6-2/TRBV6-3
CDR3: ASSYRSRGLHYGYT

length: 13
V: TRBV3-1/TRBV3-2
CDR3: ASSQTGHTQETQY

length: 12
V: TRBV5-1
CDR3: ASSLPGPSMEQY

length: 11
V: TRBV5-4
CDR3: ASSLFWGLGYT

length: 14
V: TRBV10-1
CDR3: ASSVPGQYSNQPQH

length: 14
V: TRBV6-5
CDR3: ASSYEGRPSNTEAF

length: 13
V: TRBV9
CDR3: ASSVNSGSAYEQY

length: 14
V: TRBV13
CDR3: ASSLRKFSTSGPLH

length: 13
V: TRBV19
CDR3: ASSPRQGRGEKLF

length: 13
V: TRBV4-1
CDR3: ASSQGRQGAIEQY

length: 13
V: TRBV5-1
CDR3: ATRARLESTDTQY

length: 13
V: TRBV9
CDR3: ASSPQGLGDTEAF

length: 11
V: TRBV29-1
CDR3: SVEHRRGETQY

length: 13
V: TRBV6-2/TRBV6-3
CDR3: ASRPTSGASYEQY

length: 13
V: TRBV7-6
CDR3: ASSLSGTYSYEQY

length: 12
V: TRBV27
CDR3: ASQIQGPNSPLH

length: 13
V: TRBV19
CDR3: ASSPLGGKNEKLF

length: 14
V: TRBV7-9
CDR3: ASREASGTLTDTQY

length: 10
V: TRBV9
CDR3: ASSVDSSPLH

length: 12
V: TRBV30
CDR3: AWTTGQGASEQY

length: 10
V: TRBV29-1
CDR3: SARQGEGEQY

length: 12
V: TRBV19
CDR3: ASIDITGNTEAF